Listed below are T cell receptor beta chains from one sample, sequenced in a study of cytomegalovirus exposure and HLA in healthy donors. TCRdb keeps only in-frame clones here, not all; method: immunoSEQ multiplex PCR. The sample includes approximately 160,000 clones, 75% to 90% of them seen just once. Sequencing was performed on PBMCs. The receptors were sampled from a young woman in good health and CMV-seronegative. CDR3s include the opening cysteine and the closing phenylalanine or tryptophan. Each record gives: CDR3 DNA, CDR3 protein, clone size, J gene, D gene, V gene. The D gene is left open where the match is weak. Clone size is stated in some rows and not others, as once, few, many or a class when expanded.

CDR3nt: TGTGCCAGCAGTTTAGGTCCCAGCACCGGGGAGCTGTTTTTT; CDR3aa: CASSLGPSTGELFF; abundance: -; j_gene: TRBJ2-2; d_gene: -; v_gene: TRBV27
CDR3nt: TGTGCCAGCAGCTTACGGGGGAGGAATTCACCCCTCCACTTT; CDR3aa: CASSLRGRNSPLHF; abundance: -; j_gene: TRBJ1-6; d_gene: -; v_gene: TRBV11-1
CDR3nt: TGTGCCAGCAGTACAACCGGGACAGGGCCCTATGGCTACACCTTC; CDR3aa: CASSTTGTGPYGYTF; abundance: -; j_gene: TRBJ1-2; d_gene: TRBD1; v_gene: TRBV6-1
CDR3nt: TGTGCCAGCAGCTTGCCGGGGTCAGATACGCAGTATTTT; CDR3aa: CASSLPGSDTQYF; abundance: few; j_gene: TRBJ2-3; d_gene: -; v_gene: TRBV5-4
CDR3nt: TGTGCCAGCAGTCGGCTAGGACAGGGGACCCAGCCCCAGCATTTT; CDR3aa: CASSRLGQGTQPQHF; abundance: -; j_gene: TRBJ1-5; d_gene: TRBD1; v_gene: TRBV6-1
CDR3nt: TGTGCCAGCAACCCAACAGGGAGAGAGACCCAGTACTTC; CDR3aa: CASNPTGRETQYF; abundance: -; j_gene: TRBJ2-5; d_gene: -; v_gene: TRBV6-6
CDR3nt: TGTGCCACCTCCCTGACTATAAGGCGGGGGGATTCACCCCTCCACTTT; CDR3aa: CATSLTIRRGDSPLHF; abundance: -; j_gene: TRBJ1-6; d_gene: -; v_gene: TRBV27
CDR3nt: TGTGCCTGGAAGGGCCCCGGACAGTACTACGAGCAGTACTTC; CDR3aa: CAWKGPGQYYEQYF; abundance: -; j_gene: TRBJ2-7; d_gene: -; v_gene: TRBV30
CDR3nt: TGTGCCAGCAGCGCAAACGGGGAAAACGTCCTGACTTTC; CDR3aa: CASSANGENVLTF; abundance: once; j_gene: TRBJ2-6; d_gene: -; v_gene: TRBV5-4
CDR3nt: TGTGCCAGCAGCCACCGCCGGAGCGGGAGAGGGAATGAGCAGTTCTTC; CDR3aa: CASSHRRSGRGNEQFF; abundance: -; j_gene: TRBJ2-1; d_gene: TRBD2; v_gene: TRBV14
CDR3nt: TGTGCCAGCAGGGCGGACAGGGGAAGCGAAAAACTGTTTTTT; CDR3aa: CASRADRGSEKLFF; abundance: once; j_gene: TRBJ1-4; d_gene: TRBD1; v_gene: TRBV7-9
CDR3nt: TGTGCCAGCAGTGAAGTGACAGGACCCAACTACGAGCAGTACTTC; CDR3aa: CASSEVTGPNYEQYF; abundance: many; j_gene: TRBJ2-7; d_gene: -; v_gene: TRBV6-1
CDR3nt: TGTGCCAGCAGCTTCCGGGGGGGCCAGACAGATACGCAGTATTTT; CDR3aa: CASSFRGGQTDTQYF; abundance: few; j_gene: TRBJ2-3; d_gene: TRBD2; v_gene: TRBV7-3
CDR3nt: TGTGCCAGCCTCGTACCGCTGACATCTGTAGCTTTCTTT; CDR3aa: CASLVPLTSVAFF; abundance: -; j_gene: TRBJ1-1; d_gene: -; v_gene: TRBV6-1
CDR3nt: TGTGCCAGCAGCAGGGACAGTACGGGTCAGCCCCAGCATTTT; CDR3aa: CASSRDSTGQPQHF; abundance: -; j_gene: TRBJ1-5; d_gene: TRBD1; v_gene: TRBV6-6
CDR3nt: TGTGCCAGCAGCGTAGCTACATCTGACAGCGCTAGCACAGATACGCAGTATTTT; CDR3aa: CASSVATSDSASTDTQYF; abundance: -; j_gene: TRBJ2-3; d_gene: -; v_gene: TRBV9
CDR3nt: TGTGCCAGCAGCCCGGGAGGCTATTCGGCAGCTTTCTTT; CDR3aa: CASSPGGYSAAFF; abundance: -; j_gene: TRBJ1-1; d_gene: -; v_gene: TRBV6-5
CDR3nt: TGTGCCAGCAGCTTAGTTGGGGGCGGGGGCACTGAAGCTTTCTTT; CDR3aa: CASSLVGGGGTEAFF; abundance: -; j_gene: TRBJ1-1; d_gene: -; v_gene: TRBV7-2
CDR3nt: TGTGCCAGCAGTGCACAGGGGGCAGGGATTTACGAGCAGTACTTC; CDR3aa: CASSAQGAGIYEQYF; abundance: -; j_gene: TRBJ2-7; d_gene: TRBD1; v_gene: TRBV6-1
CDR3nt: TGTGCCAGCAGCCCCCGGGACAGGGGGCCTTATGGCTACACCTTC; CDR3aa: CASSPRDRGPYGYTF; abundance: -; j_gene: TRBJ1-2; d_gene: TRBD1; v_gene: TRBV7-8
CDR3nt: TGTGCCAGCAGTCCCAGGCGGGTCCTTAATGAAAAACTGTTTTTT; CDR3aa: CASSPRRVLNEKLFF; abundance: -; j_gene: TRBJ1-4; d_gene: -; v_gene: TRBV2
CDR3nt: TGTGCCAGTAGTATAAACAGGGCAGCAGAAGCTTTCTTT; CDR3aa: CASSINRAAEAFF; abundance: -; j_gene: TRBJ1-1; d_gene: -; v_gene: TRBV19
CDR3nt: TGTGCTAGTGGTCGACAGGTCTATGGCTACACCTTC; CDR3aa: CASGRQVYGYTF; abundance: -; j_gene: TRBJ1-2; d_gene: -; v_gene: TRBV12-5
CDR3nt: TGTGCCAGCAGCCAGGGGGCGAACACCGGGGAGCTGTTTTTT; CDR3aa: CASSQGANTGELFF; abundance: -; j_gene: TRBJ2-2; d_gene: TRBD1; v_gene: TRBV2
CDR3nt: TGTGCCAGCAGTTACTCGGGCAGGGTCTACGAGCAGTACTTC; CDR3aa: CASSYSGRVYEQYF; abundance: once; j_gene: TRBJ2-7; d_gene: -; v_gene: TRBV6-5
CDR3nt: TGTGCCAGCAGTTACTCGGGGGGGGCCGGGCAGCCCCAGCATTTT; CDR3aa: CASSYSGGAGQPQHF; abundance: -; j_gene: TRBJ1-5; d_gene: -; v_gene: TRBV6-5
CDR3nt: TGTGCCAGCAGCTCCACCTTGACAGGGTCCCTCTCTGGAAACACCATATATTTT; CDR3aa: CASSSTLTGSLSGNTIYF; abundance: -; j_gene: TRBJ1-3; d_gene: TRBD1; v_gene: TRBV7-9
CDR3nt: TGTGCCAGCTCAGTGTACCGCGCTAGCACAGATACGCAGTATTTT; CDR3aa: CASSVYRASTDTQYF; abundance: -; j_gene: TRBJ2-3; d_gene: -; v_gene: TRBV18
CDR3nt: TGTGCCAGCAGCTCAGGGACAGGAGGAGAGACCCAGTACTTC; CDR3aa: CASSSGTGGETQYF; abundance: -; j_gene: TRBJ2-5; d_gene: TRBD1; v_gene: TRBV7-9
CDR3nt: TGTGCCAGCAGCTTGTCGACAGTTCCTCCCTACGAGCAGTACTTC; CDR3aa: CASSLSTVPPYEQYF; abundance: few; j_gene: TRBJ2-7; d_gene: -; v_gene: TRBV5-5
CDR3nt: TGTGCCAGCAGCTTACGGGTCTCCTACAATGAGCAGTTCTTC; CDR3aa: CASSLRVSYNEQFF; abundance: few; j_gene: TRBJ2-1; d_gene: -; v_gene: TRBV11-2
CDR3nt: TGTGCCAGCAGCGTAGGGGGCAGGGGGCCACAAGAGACCCAGTACTTC; CDR3aa: CASSVGGRGPQETQYF; abundance: -; j_gene: TRBJ2-5; d_gene: TRBD1; v_gene: TRBV9
CDR3nt: TGTGCCAGCAGGACAGGACAGGGGGCTGAAGCTTTCTTT; CDR3aa: CASRTGQGAEAFF; abundance: -; j_gene: TRBJ1-1; d_gene: TRBD1; v_gene: TRBV28
CDR3nt: TGTGCCAGCAGCCAAGTCTACGTACCCGGGGAGCTGTTTTTT; CDR3aa: CASSQVYVPGELFF; abundance: -; j_gene: TRBJ2-2; d_gene: -; v_gene: TRBV14
CDR3nt: TGCAGCGCCCCCTCCCCGGGACAGGGTAATAATTCACCCCTCCACTTT; CDR3aa: CSAPSPGQGNNSPLHF; abundance: -; j_gene: TRBJ1-6; d_gene: TRBD1; v_gene: TRBV29-1
CDR3nt: TGTGCCAGCAGTGTAGAGGGGGGGTTCACCTTC; CDR3aa: CASSVEGGFTF; abundance: -; j_gene: TRBJ1-2; d_gene: -; v_gene: TRBV2
CDR3nt: TGCAGCGTTGAGTCCGGGACTAGCGGCCTCCAAGAGACCCAGTACTTC; CDR3aa: CSVESGTSGLQETQYF; abundance: once; j_gene: TRBJ2-5; d_gene: TRBD2; v_gene: TRBV29-1
CDR3nt: TGTGCCATCAGTGAGGGGAGGGGAGGACTAAATCAGCCCCAGCATTTT; CDR3aa: CAISEGRGGLNQPQHF; abundance: -; j_gene: TRBJ1-5; d_gene: -; v_gene: TRBV10-3
CDR3nt: TGTGCCAGTAGGGGACTAGCGGGAGTCGGGTCCTACAATGAGCAGTTCTTC; CDR3aa: CASRGLAGVGSYNEQFF; abundance: -; j_gene: TRBJ2-1; d_gene: TRBD2; v_gene: TRBV19
CDR3nt: TGCAGCGTCTCTAAGGGACAGGGGCTTGGCTACACCTTC; CDR3aa: CSVSKGQGLGYTF; abundance: once; j_gene: TRBJ1-2; d_gene: TRBD1; v_gene: TRBV29-1
CDR3nt: TGTGCCAGCCGAGCAGGGCCCGAGACCCAGTACTTC; CDR3aa: CASRAGPETQYF; abundance: -; j_gene: TRBJ2-5; d_gene: -; v_gene: TRBV2
CDR3nt: TGCGCCAGCAGCCCGACAACCCCGAACTATGGCTACACCTTC; CDR3aa: CASSPTTPNYGYTF; abundance: -; j_gene: TRBJ1-2; d_gene: -; v_gene: TRBV5-1
CDR3nt: TGTGCCAGCGGGGGGGTCCCGAGTGAAAAACTGTTTTTT; CDR3aa: CASGGVPSEKLFF; abundance: -; j_gene: TRBJ1-4; d_gene: -; v_gene: TRBV25-1
CDR3nt: TGTGCCAGCAGTTACGAACAGTGGACCCAGCATTTT; CDR3aa: CASSYEQWTQHF; abundance: -; j_gene: TRBJ1-5; d_gene: -; v_gene: TRBV6-6
CDR3nt: TGTGCCAGTAGTATAGACGACAGGGTCGCTTCACCCCTCCACTTT; CDR3aa: CASSIDDRVASPLHF; abundance: few; j_gene: TRBJ1-6; d_gene: TRBD1; v_gene: TRBV19